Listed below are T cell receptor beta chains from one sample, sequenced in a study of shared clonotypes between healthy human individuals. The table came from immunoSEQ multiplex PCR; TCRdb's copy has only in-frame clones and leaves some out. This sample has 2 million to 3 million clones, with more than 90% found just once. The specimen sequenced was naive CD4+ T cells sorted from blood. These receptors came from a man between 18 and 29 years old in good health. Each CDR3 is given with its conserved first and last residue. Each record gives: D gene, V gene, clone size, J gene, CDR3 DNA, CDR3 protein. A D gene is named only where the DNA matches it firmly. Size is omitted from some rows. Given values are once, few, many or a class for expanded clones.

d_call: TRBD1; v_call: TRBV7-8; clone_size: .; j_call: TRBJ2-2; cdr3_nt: TGTGCCAGCAGCGCCCGACAGGGGGTAGCCGGGGAGCTGTTTTTT; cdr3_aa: CASSARQGVAGELFF
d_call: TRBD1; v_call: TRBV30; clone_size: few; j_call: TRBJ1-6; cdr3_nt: TGTGCCTGGGGGACAGGGGTGAGCTCCTATAATTCACCCCTCCACTTT; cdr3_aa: CAWGTGVSSYNSPLHF
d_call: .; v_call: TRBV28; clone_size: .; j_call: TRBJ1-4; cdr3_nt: TGTGCCAGCATTGGATCCACCCAGATATCCCCAACTAATGAAAAACTGTTTTTT; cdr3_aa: CASIGSTQISPTNEKLFF
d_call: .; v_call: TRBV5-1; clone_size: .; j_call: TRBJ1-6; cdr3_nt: TGCGCCAGCAGCCCGGGAAGGGGGGACTCCTATAATTCACCCCTCCACTTT; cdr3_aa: CASSPGRGDSYNSPLHF
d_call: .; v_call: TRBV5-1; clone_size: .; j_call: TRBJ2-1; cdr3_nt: TGCGCCAGCAGCCAACAGGGTAGCTCCTACAATGAGCAGTTCTTC; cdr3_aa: CASSQQGSSYNEQFF
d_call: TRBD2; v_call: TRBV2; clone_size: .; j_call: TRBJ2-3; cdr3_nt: TGTGCCGGACGGCCGACTAGCGGGGGGGGCACAGATACGCAGTATTTT; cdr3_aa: CAGRPTSGGGTDTQYF
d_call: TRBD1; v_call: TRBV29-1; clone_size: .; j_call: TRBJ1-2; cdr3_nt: TGCAGCGTTGCTCCGGGACAGCGGTCTAACTATGGCTACACCTTC; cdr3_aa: CSVAPGQRSNYGYTF
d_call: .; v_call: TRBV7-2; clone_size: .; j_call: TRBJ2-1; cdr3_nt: TGTGCCAGCAGCTCCTGGCACTCCTCCTACAATGAGCAGTTCTTC; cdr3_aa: CASSSWHSSYNEQFF
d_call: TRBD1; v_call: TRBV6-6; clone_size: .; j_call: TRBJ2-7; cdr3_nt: TGTGCCAGCAGTACCTCGGACAGGGTGGTCGAGCAGTACTTC; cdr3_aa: CASSTSDRVVEQYF
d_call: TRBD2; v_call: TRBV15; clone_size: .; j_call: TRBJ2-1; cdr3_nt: TGTGCCACCAGCAGAGATCAAGTGGGACTAGTGGGTCACAATGAGCAGTTCTTC; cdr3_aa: CATSRDQVGLVGHNEQFF
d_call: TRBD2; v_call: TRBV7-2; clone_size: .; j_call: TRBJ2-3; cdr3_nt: TGTGCCAGCAGCCGCGGGGGGACCCTTTTGGATACGCAGTATTTT; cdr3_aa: CASSRGGTLLDTQYF
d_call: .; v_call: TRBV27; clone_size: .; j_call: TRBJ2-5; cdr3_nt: TGTGCCAGCAGTCCGGTGAGGGTACAGACCCAGTACTTC; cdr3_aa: CASSPVRVQTQYF
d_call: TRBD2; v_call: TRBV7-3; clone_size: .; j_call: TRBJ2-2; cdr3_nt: TGTGCCAGCAGCTTAAAAGGGACTAGGAACACCGGGGAGCTGTTTTTT; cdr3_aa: CASSLKGTRNTGELFF
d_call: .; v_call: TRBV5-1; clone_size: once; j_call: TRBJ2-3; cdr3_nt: TGCGCCAGCAGCTTGGCCGTTTGGGAAAGGAGGAGCACAGATACGCAGTATTTT; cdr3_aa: CASSLAVWERRSTDTQYF
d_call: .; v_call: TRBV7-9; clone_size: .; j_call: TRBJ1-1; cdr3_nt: TGTGCCAGCAGCTTACTAGGGCAGGGAGCTTTCTTT; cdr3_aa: CASSLLGQGAFF
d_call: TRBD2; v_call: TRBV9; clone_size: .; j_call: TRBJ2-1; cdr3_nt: TGTGCCAGCAGCGTAGAGAGGACTAGCGGGAGAATGGGGTTGAATGAGCAGTTCTTC; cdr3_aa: CASSVERTSGRMGLNEQFF
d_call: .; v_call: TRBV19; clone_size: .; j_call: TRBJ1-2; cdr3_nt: TGTGCCAGTAATCCGGACAGTAACTATGGCTACACCTTC; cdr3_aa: CASNPDSNYGYTF
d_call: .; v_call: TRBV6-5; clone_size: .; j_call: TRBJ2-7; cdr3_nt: TGTGCCAGCAGGACCCGGGAGCTCGAGCAGTACTTC; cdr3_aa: CASRTRELEQYF
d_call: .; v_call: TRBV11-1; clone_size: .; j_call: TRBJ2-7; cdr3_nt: TGTGCCAGCAGGGGACCAGAAACCTACGAGCAGTACTTC; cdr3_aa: CASRGPETYEQYF
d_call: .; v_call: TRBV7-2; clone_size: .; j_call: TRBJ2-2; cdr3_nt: TGTGCCAGCAGCTTGGGGCCAGGCACCGGGGAGCTGTTTTTT; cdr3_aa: CASSLGPGTGELFF
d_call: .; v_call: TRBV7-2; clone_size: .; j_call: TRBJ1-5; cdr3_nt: TGTGCCAGCAGCAAAAGGCAGGGTGGTCAGCCCCAGCATTTT; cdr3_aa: CASSKRQGGQPQHF
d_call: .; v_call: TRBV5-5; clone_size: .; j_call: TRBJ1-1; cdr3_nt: TGTGCCAGCAGCTTGACAGTCATGAACACTGAAGCTTTCTTT; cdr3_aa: CASSLTVMNTEAFF
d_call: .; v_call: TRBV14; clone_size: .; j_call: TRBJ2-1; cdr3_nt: TGTGCCAGCAGCCTGCCGGGGAGCTCCTACAATGAGCAGTTCTTC; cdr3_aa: CASSLPGSSYNEQFF
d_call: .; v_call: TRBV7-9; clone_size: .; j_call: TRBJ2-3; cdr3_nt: TGTGCCAGCAGCTTAGTGGCAGATACGCAGTATTTT; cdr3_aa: CASSLVADTQYF
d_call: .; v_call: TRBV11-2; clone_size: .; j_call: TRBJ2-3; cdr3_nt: TGTGCCAGCAGCCCCCAGCCGGTAGATACGCAGTATTTT; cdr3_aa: CASSPQPVDTQYF
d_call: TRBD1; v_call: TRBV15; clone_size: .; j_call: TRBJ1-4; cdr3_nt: TGTGCCACCAGCGCGACAGGGAACCTTAATGAAAAACTGTTTTTT; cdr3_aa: CATSATGNLNEKLFF
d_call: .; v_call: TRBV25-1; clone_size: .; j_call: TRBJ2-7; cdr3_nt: TGTGCCAGCAGTGAAGGGGGGACAGCGGCCTACGAGCAGTACTTC; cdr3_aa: CASSEGGTAAYEQYF
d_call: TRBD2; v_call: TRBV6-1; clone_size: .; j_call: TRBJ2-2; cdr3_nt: TGTGCCAGCAGTAGGACTAGCGGGGGCACCGGGGAGCTGTTTTTT; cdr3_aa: CASSRTSGGTGELFF
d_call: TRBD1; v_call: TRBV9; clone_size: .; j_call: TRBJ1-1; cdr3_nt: TGTGCCAGCAGCGTAGGACAGGGGGCTTCAGAAGCTTTCTTT; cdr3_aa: CASSVGQGASEAFF
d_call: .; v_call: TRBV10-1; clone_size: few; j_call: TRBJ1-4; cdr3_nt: TGCGCCAGCAGTGAACGACGGGGGGCTAATGAAAAACTGTTTTTT; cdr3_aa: CASSERRGANEKLFF
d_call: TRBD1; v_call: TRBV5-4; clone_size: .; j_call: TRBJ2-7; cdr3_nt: TGTGCCAGCAGCAAGAGACAGGGAGTAAACGACGAGCAGTACTTC; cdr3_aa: CASSKRQGVNDEQYF
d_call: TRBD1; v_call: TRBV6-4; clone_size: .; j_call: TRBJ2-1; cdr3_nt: TGTGCCAGCAGTGAGCAACAGGGGGCAAATGAGCAGTTCTTC; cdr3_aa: CASSEQQGANEQFF
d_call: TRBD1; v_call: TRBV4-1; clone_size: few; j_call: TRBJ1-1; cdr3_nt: TGCGCCAGCAGATCCAGGGCAGGGGGTTTGTTAGCTTTCTTT; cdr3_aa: CASRSRAGGLLAFF
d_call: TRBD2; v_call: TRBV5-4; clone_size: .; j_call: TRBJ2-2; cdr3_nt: TGTGCCAGCAGCCTCGGGACTAGCGGACTCACCGGGGAGCTGTTTTTT; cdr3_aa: CASSLGTSGLTGELFF
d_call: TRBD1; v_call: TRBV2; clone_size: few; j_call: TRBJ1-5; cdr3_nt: TGTGCCAGCACCCCAAGGGACAGTTATAGCAATCAGCCCCAGCATTTT; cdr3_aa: CASTPRDSYSNQPQHF
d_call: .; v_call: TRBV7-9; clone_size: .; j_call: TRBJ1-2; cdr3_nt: TGTGCCAGCAGCTCCGGGGGGGGTTGGTCTGGCTACACCTTC; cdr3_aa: CASSSGGGWSGYTF
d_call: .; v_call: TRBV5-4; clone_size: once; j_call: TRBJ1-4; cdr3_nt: TGTGCCAGCAGCTTACAGGGCTTAAATGAAAAACTGTTTTTT; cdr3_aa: CASSLQGLNEKLFF
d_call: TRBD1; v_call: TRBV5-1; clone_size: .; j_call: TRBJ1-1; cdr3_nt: TGCGCCAGCAGCTTGTCGGGACAGGCGTGGGGTGAAGCTTTCTTT; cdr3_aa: CASSLSGQAWGEAFF
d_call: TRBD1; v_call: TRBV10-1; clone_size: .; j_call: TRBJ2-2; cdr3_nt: TGCGCCAGCAGTGGGGGACAGGGCACCGGGGAGCTGTTTTTT; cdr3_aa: CASSGGQGTGELFF
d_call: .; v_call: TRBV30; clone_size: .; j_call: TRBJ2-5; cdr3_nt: TGTGCCTGGAGTGTAGGTTCCCGGGGGGAGACCCAGTACTTC; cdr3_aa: CAWSVGSRGETQYF
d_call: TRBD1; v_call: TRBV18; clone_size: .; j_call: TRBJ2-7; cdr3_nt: TGTGCCAGCTCACCGGGACAGGGGAAGTACGAGCAGTACTTC; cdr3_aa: CASSPGQGKYEQYF
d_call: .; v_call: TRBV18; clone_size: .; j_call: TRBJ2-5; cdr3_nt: TGTGCCAGCTCACGTCTGGGGGAGACCCAGTACTTC; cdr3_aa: CASSRLGETQYF
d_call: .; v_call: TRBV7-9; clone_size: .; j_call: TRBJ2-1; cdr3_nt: TGTGCCAGCAGCTTAGGAGCCATCCAGGTCAATGAGCAGTTCTTC; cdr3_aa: CASSLGAIQVNEQFF
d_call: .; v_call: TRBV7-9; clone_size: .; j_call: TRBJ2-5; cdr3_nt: TGTGCCAGCAGCTCTCCCAACGGGTTAGGGACCCAGTACTTC; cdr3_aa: CASSSPNGLGTQYF
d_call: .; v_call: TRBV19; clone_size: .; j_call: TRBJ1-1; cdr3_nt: TGTGCCAGTGATATGAAGGCCTCGGTAACTGAAGCTTTCTTT; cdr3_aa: CASDMKASVTEAFF
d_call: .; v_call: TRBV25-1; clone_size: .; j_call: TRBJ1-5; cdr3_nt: TGTGCCAGCAGTGAGCACCGGAACGATCAGCCCCAGCATTTT; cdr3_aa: CASSEHRNDQPQHF
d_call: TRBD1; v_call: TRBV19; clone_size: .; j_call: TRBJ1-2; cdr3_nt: TGTGCCAGCAGGGACAGGGGATCCGCTAACTATGGCTACACCTTC; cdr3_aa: CASRDRGSANYGYTF
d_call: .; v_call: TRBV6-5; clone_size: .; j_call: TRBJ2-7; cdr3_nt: TGTGCCAGCCGGGAGGACAGGGCCTACGAGCAGTACTTC; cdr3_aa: CASREDRAYEQYF
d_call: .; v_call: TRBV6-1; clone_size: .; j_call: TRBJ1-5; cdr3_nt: TGTGCCAGCAGTGAATCGGGTCCTAGCAATCAGCCCCAGCATTTT; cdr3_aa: CASSESGPSNQPQHF
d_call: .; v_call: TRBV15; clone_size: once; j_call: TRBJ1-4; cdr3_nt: TGTGCCACCAGCACCAAGAGGCAGGGTATAGTAAAACTGTTTTTT; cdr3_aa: CATSTKRQGIVKLFF
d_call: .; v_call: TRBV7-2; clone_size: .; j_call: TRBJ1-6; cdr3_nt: TGTGCCAGCAGCTCCCTGGGGGGGGGCAATTCACCCCTCCACTTT; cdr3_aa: CASSSLGGGNSPLHF
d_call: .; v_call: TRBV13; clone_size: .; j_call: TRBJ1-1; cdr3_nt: TGTGCCAGCAGCTTAGGCCTCACAGAGATTAAAGCTTTCTTT; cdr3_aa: CASSLGLTEIKAFF
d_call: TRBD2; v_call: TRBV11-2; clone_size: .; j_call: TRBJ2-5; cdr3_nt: TGTGCCACCTTGGCGGGAGGGCTTCATTCGCTGGAGACCCAGTACTTC; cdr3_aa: CATLAGGLHSLETQYF